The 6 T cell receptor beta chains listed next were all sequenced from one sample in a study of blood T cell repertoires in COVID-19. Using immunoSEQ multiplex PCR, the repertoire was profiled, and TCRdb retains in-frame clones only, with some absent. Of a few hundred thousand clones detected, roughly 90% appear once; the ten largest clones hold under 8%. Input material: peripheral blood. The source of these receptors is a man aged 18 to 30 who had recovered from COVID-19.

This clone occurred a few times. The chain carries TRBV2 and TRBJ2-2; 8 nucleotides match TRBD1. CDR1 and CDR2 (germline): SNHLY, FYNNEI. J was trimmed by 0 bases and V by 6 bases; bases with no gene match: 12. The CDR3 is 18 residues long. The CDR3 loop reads CASRGQGAPFANTGELFF. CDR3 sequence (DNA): TGTGCCAGCAGAGGACAGGGAGCCCCCTTCGCGAACACCGGGGAGCTGTTTTTT.

The CDR3: CASSLDSGDEQFF. In DNA, the CDR3 is TGTGCCAGCAGCTTAGACAGCGGGGATGAGCAGTTCTTC. The gene calls are TRBV7-3 and TRBJ2-1, with 7 bases lining up with TRBD2. The length of the CDR3 is 13 residues. The germline V gene encodes CDR1 SGHTA and CDR2 FQGTGA. V lost 2 bases and J lost 8; bases outside the gene matches: 3.

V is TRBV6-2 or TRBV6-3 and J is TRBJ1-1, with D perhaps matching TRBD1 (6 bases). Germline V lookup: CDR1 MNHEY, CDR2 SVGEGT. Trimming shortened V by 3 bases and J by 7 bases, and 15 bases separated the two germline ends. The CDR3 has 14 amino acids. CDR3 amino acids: CASSYSGQWSEAFF. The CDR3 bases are TGTGCCAGCAGTTATTCCGGACAGTGGAGTGAAGCTTTCTTT.

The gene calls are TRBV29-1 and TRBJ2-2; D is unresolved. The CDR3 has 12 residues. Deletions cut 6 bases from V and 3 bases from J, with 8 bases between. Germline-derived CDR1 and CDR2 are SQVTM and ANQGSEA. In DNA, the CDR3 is TGCAGCGTACGAAGAGACACCGGGGAGCTGTTTTTT. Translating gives CSVRRDTGELFF.

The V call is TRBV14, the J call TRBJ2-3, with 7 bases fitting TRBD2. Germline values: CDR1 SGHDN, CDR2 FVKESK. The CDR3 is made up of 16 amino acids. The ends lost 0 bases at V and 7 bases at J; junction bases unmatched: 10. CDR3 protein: CASSQDQGREYYTQYF. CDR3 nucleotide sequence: TGTGCCAGCAGCCAAGATCAAGGGAGGGAGTACTATACGCAGTATTTT.

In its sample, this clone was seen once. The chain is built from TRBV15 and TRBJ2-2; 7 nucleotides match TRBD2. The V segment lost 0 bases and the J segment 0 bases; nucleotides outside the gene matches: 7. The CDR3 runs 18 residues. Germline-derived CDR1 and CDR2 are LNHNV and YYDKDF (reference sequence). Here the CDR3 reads CATSRDLVGGTNTGELFF. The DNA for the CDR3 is TGTGCCACCAGCAGAGATCTTGTGGGGGGGACGAACACCGGGGAGCTGTTTTTT.